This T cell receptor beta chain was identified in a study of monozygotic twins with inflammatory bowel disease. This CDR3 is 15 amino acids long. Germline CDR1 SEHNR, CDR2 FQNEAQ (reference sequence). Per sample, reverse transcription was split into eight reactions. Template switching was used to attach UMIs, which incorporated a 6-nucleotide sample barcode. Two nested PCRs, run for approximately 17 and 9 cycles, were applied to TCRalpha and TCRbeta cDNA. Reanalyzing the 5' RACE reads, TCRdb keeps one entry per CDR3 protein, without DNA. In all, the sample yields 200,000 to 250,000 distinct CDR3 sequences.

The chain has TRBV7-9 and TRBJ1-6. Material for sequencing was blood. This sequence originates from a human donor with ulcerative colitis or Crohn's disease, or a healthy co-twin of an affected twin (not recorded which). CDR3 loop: CASSRRQDGNSPLHF.